This passage covers 9 T cell receptor beta chains from one sample sequenced in a study of T cell responses to AZD1222 COVID-19 vaccine. The assay was immunoSEQ multiplex PCR, and TCRdb's table has in-frame clones only and misses some. The repertoire includes 150,000 to 200,000 clones, roughly 89% of them detected once, and 1.6% sits in the top ten. The sequences come from peripheral blood, collected on day 0 of AZD1222 vaccination. The receptors here all came from an adult in good health.

The V call is TRBV12-5, the J call TRBJ1-5; D is unclear. Germline V gene lookup returns CDR1 LGHNT and CDR2 FRNRAP. This CDR3 has 15 amino acids. Trimming removed 5 bases at V and 0 bases at J, with 11 bases between. CDR3 loop: CASGPGVNSNQPQHF. CDR3 DNA sequence: TGTGCTAGTGGTCCCGGGGTGAATAGCAATCAGCCCCAGCATTTT.

Notes on this clone: Compared with germline, one end of the junction differs, possibly owing to a read error. This chain uses TRBV6-1 with TRBJ2-1, with 8 bases matching TRBD2. Looked up from germline, CDR1 is MNHNS and CDR2 is SASEGT. The CDR3 spans 14 residues. CDR3 residues: CASSKAGEFNEQFF. The DNA of the CDR3 is TGTGCCAGCAGTAAAGCGGGAGAGTTCAATGAGCAGTTCTTC.

This chain connects TRBV4-2 to TRBJ1-2; D gene uncertain. This CDR3 spans 15 amino acids. Trimming pared 0 bases from V and 8 bases from J, leaving 16 bases between. Germline lookup yields CDR1 LGHNA and CDR2 YNFKEQ. The CDR3 DNA is TGTGCCAGCAGCCAAGATTATGGAGGGTCGTCGGGCTACACCTTC. The encoded protein is CASSQDYGGSSGYTF.

The chain is built from TRBV5-1 and TRBJ1-6; TRBD1 agrees at 9 bases. Germline V gene data show CDR1 as SGHRS and CDR2 as YFSETQ. Trimming removed 0 bases from V and 9 bases from J; junction bases left unmatched: 7. The CDR3 is made up of 16 amino acids. Here the CDR3 reads CASSLDGTGIRSPLHF. The DNA for the CDR3 is TGCGCCAGCAGCTTGGATGGGACAGGGATTCGTTCACCCCTCCACTTT.

This chain connects TRBV6-2 or TRBV6-3 to TRBJ1-2; no clear D gene. V was shortened by 3 bases and J by 7 bases, with 12 bases between the two germline ends. The CDR3 covers 13 residues. The germline V gene encodes CDR1 MNHEY and CDR2 SVGEGT. CDR3 protein: CASSYSQRTGYTF. The CDR3 DNA reads TGTGCCAGCAGTTATTCGCAGAGGACTGGCTACACCTTC.

This clone has a single count. V gene TRBV10-2 combines with J gene TRBJ1-6, with D possibly TRBD1 on 6 matching bases. Germline V gene data show CDR1 as WSHSY and CDR2 as SAAADI. V was cut by 4 bases and J by 1 base, with 11 bases left in between. The CDR3 spans 16 residues. CDR3: CASSAQGASYNSPLHF. The CDR3 DNA follows: TGCGCCAGCAGTGCACAGGGTGCATCCTATAATTCACCCCTCCACTTT.

In this sample, this clone turned up once. The chain has TRBV5-1 and TRBJ2-1; 10 bases match TRBD2. There are 14 residues in the CDR3. CDR1 is SGHRS, CDR2 YFSETQ, per germline. J was trimmed by 6 bases and V by 4 bases; bases with no gene match: 4. CDR3 nucleotides: TGCGCCAGCAGCGGGAGCGGGGGGGCCAATGAGCAGTTCTTC. Protein sequence: CASSGSGGANEQFF.

The V call is TRBV30, the J call TRBJ2-3, with D perhaps given as TRBD1 or TRBD2 (6 bases each). CDR1 is GTSNPN and CDR2 is SVGIG in the germline V gene (reference sequence). The V end was cut by 2 bases, the J end by 0 bases, with 9 bases between. The CDR3 runs to 14 residues. The CDR3 DNA sequence: TGTGCCTGGAGTAGGGGGGCTAGCACAGATACGCAGTATTTT. Residues: CAWSRGASTDTQYF.

The rearrangement joins TRBV7-9 to TRBJ2-3; the D gene is possibly TRBD1 (6 bases). This CDR3 is built from 13 residues. The V and J ends lost 9 bases and 0 bases respectively, with 10 bases between them. CDR1 SEHNR and CDR2 FQNEAQ come from the germline V gene (reference sequence). This CDR3 is CASTTGSTDTQYF. CDR3 bases: TGTGCCAGTACCACAGGGAGCACAGATACGCAGTATTTT. The full variable domain, rest sourced from reference TRBV7-9 and TRBJ2-3, is DTGVSQNPRHKITKRGQNVTFRCDPISEHNRLYWYRQTLGQGPEFLTYFQNEAQLEKSRLLSDRFSAERPKGSFSTLEIQRTEQGDSAMYLCASTTGSTDTQYFGPGTRLTVL.